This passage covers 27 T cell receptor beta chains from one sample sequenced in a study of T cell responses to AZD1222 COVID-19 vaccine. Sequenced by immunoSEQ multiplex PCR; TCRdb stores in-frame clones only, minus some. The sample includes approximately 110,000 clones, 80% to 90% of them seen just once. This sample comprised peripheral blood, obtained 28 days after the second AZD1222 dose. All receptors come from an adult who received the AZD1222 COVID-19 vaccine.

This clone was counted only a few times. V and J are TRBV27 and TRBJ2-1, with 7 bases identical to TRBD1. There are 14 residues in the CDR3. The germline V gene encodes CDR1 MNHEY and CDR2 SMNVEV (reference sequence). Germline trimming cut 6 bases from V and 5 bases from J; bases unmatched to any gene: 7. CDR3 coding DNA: TGTGCCAGCAGCCGCAATACAGGGGACAATGAGCAGTTCTTC. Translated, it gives CASSRNTGDNEQFF.

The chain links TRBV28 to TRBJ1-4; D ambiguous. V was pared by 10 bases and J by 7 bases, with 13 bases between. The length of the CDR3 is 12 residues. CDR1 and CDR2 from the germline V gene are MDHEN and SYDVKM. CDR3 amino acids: CAISLTGEKLFF. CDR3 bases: TGTGCCATCTCCTTGACGGGTGAAAAACTGTTTTTT.

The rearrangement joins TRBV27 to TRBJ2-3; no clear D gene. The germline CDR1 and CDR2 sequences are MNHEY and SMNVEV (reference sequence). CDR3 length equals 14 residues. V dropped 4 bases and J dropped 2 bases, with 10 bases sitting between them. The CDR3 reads CASSSPGPTDTQYF. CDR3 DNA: TGTGCCAGCAGTTCCCCAGGTCCCACAGATACGCAGTATTTT.

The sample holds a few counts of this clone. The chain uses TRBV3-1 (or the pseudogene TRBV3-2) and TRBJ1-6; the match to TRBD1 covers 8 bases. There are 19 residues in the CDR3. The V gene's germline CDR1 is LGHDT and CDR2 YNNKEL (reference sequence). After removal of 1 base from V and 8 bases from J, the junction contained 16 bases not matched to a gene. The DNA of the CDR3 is TGTGCCAGCAGCCAAGGAATGATGTGGGCAGGGGGCACCGATTCACCCCTCCACTTT. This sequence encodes CASSQGMMWAGGTDSPLHF.

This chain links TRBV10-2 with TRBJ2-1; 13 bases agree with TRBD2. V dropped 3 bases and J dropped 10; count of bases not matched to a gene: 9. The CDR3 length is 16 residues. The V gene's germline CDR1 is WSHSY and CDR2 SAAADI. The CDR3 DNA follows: TGCGCCAGCAGTGACCCAGGACTAGCGGGAGCCTGGGAGCAGTTCTTC. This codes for CASSDPGLAGAWEQFF.

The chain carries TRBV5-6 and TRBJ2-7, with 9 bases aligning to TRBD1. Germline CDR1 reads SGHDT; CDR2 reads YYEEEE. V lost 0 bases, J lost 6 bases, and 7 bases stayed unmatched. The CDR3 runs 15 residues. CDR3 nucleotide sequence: TGTGCCAGCAGCTTGGGGGTCGGGACAGGGATCGAGCAGTACTTC. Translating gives CASSLGVGTGIEQYF.

As DNA, the CDR3 is TGTGCCACCAGGACCGGGATCAACAATGAGCAGTTCTTC. This sequence encodes CATRTGINNEQFF. The chain combines TRBV6-5 with TRBJ2-1, with a tentative D call TRBD2 (5 bases). The V end lost 10 bases, the J end lost 5 bases, and 15 bases lay between the germline ends. The CDR3 covers 13 residues. The germline gives CDR1 MNHEY, CDR2 SVGAGI.

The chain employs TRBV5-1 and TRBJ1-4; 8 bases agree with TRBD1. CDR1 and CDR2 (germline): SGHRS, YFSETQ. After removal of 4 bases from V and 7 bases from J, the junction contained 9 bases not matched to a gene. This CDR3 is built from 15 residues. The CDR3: CASSPTGQGAEKLFF. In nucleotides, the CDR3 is TGCGCCAGCAGCCCAACGGGCCAGGGGGCTGAAAAACTGTTTTTT.

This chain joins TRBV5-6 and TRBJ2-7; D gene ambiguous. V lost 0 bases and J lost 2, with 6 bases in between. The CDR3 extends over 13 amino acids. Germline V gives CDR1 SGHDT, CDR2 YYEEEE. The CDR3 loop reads CASSLGPTYEQYF. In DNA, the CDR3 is TGTGCCAGCAGCTTGGGTCCCACCTACGAGCAGTACTTC.

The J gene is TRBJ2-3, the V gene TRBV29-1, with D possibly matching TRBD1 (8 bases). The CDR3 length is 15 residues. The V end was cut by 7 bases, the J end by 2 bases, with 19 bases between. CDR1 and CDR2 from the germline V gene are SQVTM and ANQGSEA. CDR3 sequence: CSANRGSGVTDTQYF. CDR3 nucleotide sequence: TGCAGCGCGAACAGGGGGAGCGGGGTCACAGATACGCAGTATTTT.

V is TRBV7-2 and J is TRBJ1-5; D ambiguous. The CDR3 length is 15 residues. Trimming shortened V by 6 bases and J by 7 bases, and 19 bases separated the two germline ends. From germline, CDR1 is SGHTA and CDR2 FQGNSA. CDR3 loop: CASSPGPLNWQPQHF. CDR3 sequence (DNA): TGTGCCAGCAGTCCCGGACCCCTAAATTGGCAGCCCCAGCATTTT.

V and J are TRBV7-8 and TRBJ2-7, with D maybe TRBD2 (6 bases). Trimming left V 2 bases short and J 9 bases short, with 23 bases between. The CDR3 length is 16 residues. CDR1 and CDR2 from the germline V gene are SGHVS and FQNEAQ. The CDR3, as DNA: TGTGCCAGCAGCTTACGAAATTTCCGGGGGTCCGGGGGGCAGTACTTC. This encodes CASSLRNFRGSGGQYF. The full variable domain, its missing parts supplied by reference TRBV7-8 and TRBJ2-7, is GAGVSQSPRYKVAKRGQDVALRCDPISGHVSLFWYQQALGQGPEFLTYFQNEAQLDKSGLPSDRFFAERPEGSVSTLKIQRTQQEDSAVYLCASSLRNFRGSGGQYFGPGTRLTVT.

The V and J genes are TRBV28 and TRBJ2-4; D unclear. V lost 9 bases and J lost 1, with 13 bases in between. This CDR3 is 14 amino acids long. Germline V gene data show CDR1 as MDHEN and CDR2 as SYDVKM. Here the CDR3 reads CASAAGHAKNIQYF. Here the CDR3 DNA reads TGTGCCAGTGCAGCTGGCCACGCCAAAAACATTCAGTACTTC.

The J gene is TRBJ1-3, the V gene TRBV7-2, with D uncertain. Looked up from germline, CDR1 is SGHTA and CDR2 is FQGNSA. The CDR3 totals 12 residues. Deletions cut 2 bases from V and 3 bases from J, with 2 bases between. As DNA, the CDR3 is TGTGCCAGCAGCTTACGTGGAAACACCATATATTTT. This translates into CASSLRGNTIYF.

Written as DNA, the CDR3 is TGTGCCTGGAGTCGGTTCGGGGCTCAGTCCTACGAGCAGTACTTC. It is translated as CAWSRFGAQSYEQYF. The V call is TRBV30, the J call TRBJ2-7; D assignment may be TRBD1 or TRBD2 (5 bases each). CDR3 length: 15 residues. CDR1 is GTSNPN, CDR2 SVGIG, per germline (reference sequence). The V end was cut by 2 bases, the J end by 1 base, with 15 bases between.

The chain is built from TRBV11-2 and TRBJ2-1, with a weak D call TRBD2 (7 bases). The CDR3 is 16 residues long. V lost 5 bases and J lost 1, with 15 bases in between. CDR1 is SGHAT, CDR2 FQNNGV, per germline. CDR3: CASSLGGRGSYNEQFF. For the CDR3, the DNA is TGTGCCAGCAGCCTAGGGGGGAGGGGATCCTACAATGAGCAGTTCTTC.

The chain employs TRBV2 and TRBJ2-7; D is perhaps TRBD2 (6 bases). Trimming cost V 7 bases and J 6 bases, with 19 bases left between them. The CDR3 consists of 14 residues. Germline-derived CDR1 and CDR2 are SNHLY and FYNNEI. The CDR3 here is CASKSGSRVSEQYF. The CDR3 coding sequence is TGTGCCAGCAAATCCGGGAGTAGGGTTAGCGAGCAGTACTTC.

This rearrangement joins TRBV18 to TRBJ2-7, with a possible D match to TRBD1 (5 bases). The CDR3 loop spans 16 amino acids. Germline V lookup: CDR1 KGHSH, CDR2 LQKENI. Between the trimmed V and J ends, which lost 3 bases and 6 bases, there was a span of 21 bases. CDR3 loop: CASSPIPGRVKSEQYF. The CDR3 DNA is TGTGCCAGCTCACCTATCCCGGGCAGGGTTAAAAGCGAGCAGTACTTC.

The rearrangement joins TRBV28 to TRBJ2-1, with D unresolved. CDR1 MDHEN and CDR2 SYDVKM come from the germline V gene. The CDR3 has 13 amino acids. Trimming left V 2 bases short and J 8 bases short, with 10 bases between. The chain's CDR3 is CASSLSRLHEQFF. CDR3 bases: TGTGCCAGCAGTTTAAGCAGGCTCCATGAGCAGTTCTTC.

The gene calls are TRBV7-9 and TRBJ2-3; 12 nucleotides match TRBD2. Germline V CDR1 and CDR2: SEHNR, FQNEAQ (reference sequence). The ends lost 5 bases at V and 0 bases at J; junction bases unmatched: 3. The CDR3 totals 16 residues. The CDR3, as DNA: TGTGCCAGCAGCCCTGGACTAGCGGGAAGCACAGATACGCAGTATTTT. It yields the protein CASSPGLAGSTDTQYF.

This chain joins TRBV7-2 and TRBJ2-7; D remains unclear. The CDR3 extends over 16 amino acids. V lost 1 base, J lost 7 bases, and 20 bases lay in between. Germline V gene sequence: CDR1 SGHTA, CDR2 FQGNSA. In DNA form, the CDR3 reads TGTGCCAGCAGCTTAGAATCCTACACGGTTCGTCAGGAGCAGTACTTC. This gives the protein CASSLESYTVRQEQYF.

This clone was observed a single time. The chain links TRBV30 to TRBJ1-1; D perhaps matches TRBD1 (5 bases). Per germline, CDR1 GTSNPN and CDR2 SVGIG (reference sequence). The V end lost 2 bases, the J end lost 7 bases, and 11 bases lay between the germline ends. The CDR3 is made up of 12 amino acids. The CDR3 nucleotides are TGTGCCTGGAGTTGGGACGTGGGTGAAGCTTTCTTT. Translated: CAWSWDVGEAFF. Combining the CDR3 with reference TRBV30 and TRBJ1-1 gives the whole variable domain SQTIHQWPATLVQPVGSPLSLECTVEGTSNPNLYWYRQAAGRGLQLLFYSVGIGQISSEVPQNLSASRPQDRQFILSSKKLLLSDSGFYLCAWSWDVGEAFFGQGTRLTVV.

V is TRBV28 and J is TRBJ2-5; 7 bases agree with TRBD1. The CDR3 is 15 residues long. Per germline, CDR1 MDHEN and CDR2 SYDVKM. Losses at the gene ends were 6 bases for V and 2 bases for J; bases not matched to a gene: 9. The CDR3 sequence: CASSSQGVRQETQYF. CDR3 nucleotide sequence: TGTGCCAGCAGCTCGCAGGGGGTTCGGCAAGAGACCCAGTACTTC.

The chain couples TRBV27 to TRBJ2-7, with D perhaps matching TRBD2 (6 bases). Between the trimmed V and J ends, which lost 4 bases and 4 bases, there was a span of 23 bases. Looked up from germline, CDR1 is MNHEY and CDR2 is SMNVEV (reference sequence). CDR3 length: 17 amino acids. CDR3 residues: CASSSTTRVWGDYEQYF. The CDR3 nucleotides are TGTGCCAGCAGTTCAACAACTCGTGTTTGGGGGGATTACGAGCAGTACTTC.

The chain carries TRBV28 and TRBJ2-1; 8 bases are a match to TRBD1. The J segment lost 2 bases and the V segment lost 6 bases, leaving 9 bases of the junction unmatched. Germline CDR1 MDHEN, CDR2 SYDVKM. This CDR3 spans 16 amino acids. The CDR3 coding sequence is TGTGCCAGCAGACCCGACAGGGGAACGGCCTACAATGAGCAGTTCTTC. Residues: CASRPDRGTAYNEQFF. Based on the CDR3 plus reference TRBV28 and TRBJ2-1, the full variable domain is DVKVTQSSRYLVKRTGEKVFLECVQDMDHENMFWYRQDPGLGLRLIYFSYDVKMKEKGDIPEGYSVSREKKERFSLILESASTNQTSMYLCASRPDRGTAYNEQFFGPGTRLTVL.

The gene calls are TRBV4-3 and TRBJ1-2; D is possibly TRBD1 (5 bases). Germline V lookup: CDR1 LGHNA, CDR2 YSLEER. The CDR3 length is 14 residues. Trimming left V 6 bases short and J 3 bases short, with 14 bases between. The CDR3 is CASSRSQGYYGYTF. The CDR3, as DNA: TGCGCCAGCAGTCGATCTCAGGGTTACTATGGCTACACCTTC.

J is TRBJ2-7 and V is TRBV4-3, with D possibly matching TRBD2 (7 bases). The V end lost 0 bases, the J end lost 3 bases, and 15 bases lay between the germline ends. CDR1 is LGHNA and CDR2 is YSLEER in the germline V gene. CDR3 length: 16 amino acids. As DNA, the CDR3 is TGCGCCAGCAGCCAAGATTTTCCAGGGGAGGGCTACGAGCAGTACTTC. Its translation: CASSQDFPGEGYEQYF.